The sequence of this T cell receptor (beta chain) was determined in a study of molecular identifiers for immune sequencing clone quantification. There are many counts of this clonotype. The V and J ends lost 2 bases and 3 bases respectively, with 18 bases between them. The CDR3 covers 16 residues. CDR1 and CDR2 (germline): SQVTM, ANQGSEA. A single record per CDR3 protein comes from TCRdb applying MiXCR to the PCR reads. This table has about 510,000 distinct CDR3 sequences, 20% to 25% appearing once. The TCR was taken from a human donor in good health. Some libraries in this study had Jurkat cell RNA spiked in. The chain couples TRBV29-1 to TRBJ2-3; possible D gene TRBD1, 6 bases. What was sequenced was naive CD8+ T cells from blood, with Jurkat cell RNA spiked in. The subset was: FACS-sorted CD8+CD4-CCR7+CD45RA+ naive T cells. CDR3 protein: CSVEPPQGYWTDTQYF. CDR3 sequence (DNA): TGCAGCGTTGAACCCCCCCAGGGGTATTGGACAGATACGCAGTATTTT.